The clone carrying this T cell receptor beta chain was seen at least ten times. The antigen is not known. For the second PCR, which ran for about 7 to 11 cycles, a sample-barcoded 5' primer and a J-beta primer mix were used. All cDNA molecules were each tagged by a template-switch adaptor with 12 random nucleotides. TCRdb called the 5' RACE reads again in MiXCR, with one record for every CDR3 protein. The table shows hundreds of thousands of distinct CDR3 sequences, with approximately 44% occurring only once. Between the trimmed V and J ends, which lost 0 bases and 8 bases, there was a span of 10 bases. CDR3 length: 13 amino acids. Germline V CDR1 and CDR2: LNHNV, YYDKDF (reference sequence). Samples each had at least 5 micrograms of total RNA extracted. The source of the sample is a study of blood T cells in healthy people across ages. General study points: Per million T cells, the diversity of TCR beta decreased roughly linearly as age advanced. Naive T cell percentage showed a strong correlation with TCR beta diversity.

This receptor was obtained from a man in his 60s in good health. V is TRBV15 and J is TRBJ1-2; D may be TRBD1 (5 bases). The material sequenced was blood. This CDR3 reads CATSRDRVGGYTF. CDR3 nucleotides: TGTGCCACCAGCAGAGACAGGGTCGGGGGCTACACCTTC.